One and the same sample provided the 19 T cell receptor beta chains below, sequenced in a study of T cells in localized non-small cell lung cancer. The assay was immunoSEQ multiplex PCR, and TCRdb's table has in-frame clones only and misses some. The table records approximately 30,000 clones, around 93% of them present only once. The material sequenced was peripheral blood mononuclear cells, taken before any cancer treatment. These receptors were taken from a female donor older than 55 with stage II lung adenocarcinoma.

The CDR3 loop reads CASSPGTSGSGSYEQYF. CDR3 sequence (DNA): TGTGCCAGCTCACCCGGGACTAGCGGGAGCGGTTCCTACGAGCAGTACTTC. The V gene is TRBV18, the J gene TRBJ2-7; 14 bases are a match to TRBD2. Germline lookup yields CDR1 KGHSH and CDR2 LQKENI. The CDR3 has 17 amino acids. V gave up 3 bases and J gave up 1 base; unmatched junction bases: 5.

The rearrangement joins TRBV5-1 to TRBJ1-2; the D is unclear. There are 14 residues in the CDR3. The germline CDR1 and CDR2 sequences are SGHRS and YFSETQ. V was trimmed by 0 bases and J by 7 bases, leaving 13 bases between them. The CDR3 DNA follows: TGCGCCAGCAGCTTGGCCCGGTACCCGGGTGGCTACACCTTC. Its translation: CASSLARYPGGYTF.

The J gene is TRBJ1-2, the V gene TRBV21-1; the D call of TRBD1 is as the table states it, not checked on the DNA. TRBV21-1 is termed a pseudogene. CDR3 length: 13 amino acids. As DNA, the CDR3 is TGTGCCAGCTATGAGGGGGCGAGGAGTGGCTACACCTTC. It specifies CASYEGARSGYTF.

The chain uses TRBV15 and TRBJ1-1, with D perhaps matching TRBD1 (5 bases). The V end lost 7 bases, the J end lost 4 bases, and 13 bases lay between the germline ends. The CDR3 spans 13 residues. The germline CDR1 and CDR2 sequences are LNHNV and YYDKDF (reference sequence). This CDR3 reads CATTREVGTEAFF. As DNA, the CDR3 is TGTGCCACCACCAGGGAGGTTGGCACTGAAGCTTTCTTT.

As DNA, the CDR3 is TGTGCCAGCAGCTTCCGGTTGAACACTGAAGCTTTCTTT. Translation: CASSFRLNTEAFF. The chain links TRBV7-7 to TRBJ1-1; D not certain. This CDR3 spans 13 amino acids. CDR1 SSHAT and CDR2 FNYEAQ come from the germline V gene (reference sequence). The germline V and J ends were trimmed by 3 bases and 0 bases, with 5 bases remaining between them.

The table lists this clone with a count of one. This sequence joins TRBV19 and TRBJ1-5, with D uncertain. V was pared by 4 bases and J by 2 bases, with 15 bases between. Germline CDR1 LNHDA, CDR2 SQIVND (reference sequence). This CDR3 comprises 16 residues. The CDR3 DNA follows: TGTGCCAGTAGTACCGAACGGTTGGGCGGCAATCAGCCCCAGCATTTT. Residues: CASSTERLGGNQPQHF.

This clone was picked up one time. The chain joins TRBV28 to TRBJ1-5; D not resolved. V lost 7 bases to trimming and J lost 7 bases, with 11 bases between them. Germline assignment: CDR1 MDHEN and CDR2 SYDVKM. CDR3 size: 12 residues. The CDR3 spells CASTIRTQPQHF. CDR3 nucleotide sequence: TGTGCCAGCACCATCCGGACCCAGCCCCAGCATTTT.

The V call is TRBV7-2, the J call TRBJ2-3, with D hard to call. This CDR3 is 13 amino acids long. Deletions cut 2 bases from V and 3 bases from J, with 6 bases between. Germline lookup yields CDR1 SGHTA and CDR2 FQGNSA. The CDR3 protein is CASSLQITDTQYF. The CDR3 nucleotides are TGTGCCAGCAGCTTACAGATAACAGATACGCAGTATTTT.

This chain links TRBV19 with TRBJ1-2, with D unresolved. V was cut by 6 bases and J by 4 bases, with 18 bases left in between. This CDR3 contains 15 residues. Germline assignment: CDR1 LNHDA and CDR2 SQIVND (reference sequence). CDR3 sequence reads: CASRSPADSAYGYTF. CDR3 bases: TGTGCCAGTAGATCCCCAGCAGATTCGGCCTATGGCTACACCTTC. Full variable domain (outside the CDR3, taken from reference TRBV19 and TRBJ1-2): DGGITQSPKYLFRKEGQNVTLSCEQNLNHDAMYWYRQDPGQGLRLIYYSQIVNDFQKGDIAEGYSVSREKKESFPLTVTSAQKNPTAFYLCASRSPADSAYGYTFGSGTRLTVV.

The chain has TRBV6-5 and TRBJ1-5, with D tentatively TRBD1 (6 bases). Germline-derived CDR1 and CDR2 are MNHEY and SVGAGI. The CDR3 is made up of 13 amino acids. V dropped 6 bases and J dropped 4 bases, with 10 bases sitting between them. The CDR3 protein is CASRNTGNQPQHF. In DNA, the CDR3 is TGTGCCAGCAGGAATACAGGGAATCAGCCCCAGCATTTT.

This chain connects TRBV18 to TRBJ1-5, with D unclear. The CDR3 is made up of 15 amino acids. The V and J ends lost 4 bases and 0 bases respectively, with 10 bases between them. Per the germline V gene, CDR1 is KGHSH and CDR2 is LQKENI. The CDR3 is CASSLNSNSNQPQHF. The DNA for the CDR3 is TGTGCCAGCTCACTTAACAGTAATAGCAATCAGCCCCAGCATTTT.

The rearrangement uses TRBV20-1 and TRBJ2-2, with D uncertain. This CDR3 has 11 amino acids. Germline CDR1 and CDR2: DFQATT and SNEGSKA (reference sequence). V was pared by 7 bases and J by 6 bases, with 9 bases between. CDR3: CSVDLAGELFF. The CDR3 DNA sequence: TGCAGTGTTGATCTAGCCGGGGAGCTGTTTTTT.

The chain couples TRBV28 to TRBJ1-5; D not resolved. The CDR3 consists of 16 residues. The V and J ends lost 2 bases and 7 bases respectively, with 18 bases between them. Germline CDR1 MDHEN, CDR2 SYDVKM. The CDR3, as DNA: TGTGCCAGCAGTTTAATATACCCCCCTCTCGTCCAGCCCCAGCATTTT. This translates into CASSLIYPPLVQPQHF.

The CDR3 here is CASSLSPFQETQYF. In nucleotides, the CDR3 is TGTGCCAGCAGTTTATCGCCTTTCCAAGAGACCCAGTACTTC. The gene calls are TRBV27 and TRBJ2-5; D not resolved. V was clipped by 0 bases and J by 1 base, with 6 bases between them. The germline V gene has CDR1 MNHEY and CDR2 SMNVEV (reference sequence). The CDR3 loop spans 14 amino acids.

CDR3 nucleotide sequence: TGTGCCAGCAGCCGTGAATTGGGTGAAAAACTGTTTTTT. It specifies CASSRELGEKLFF. The chain couples TRBV11-2 to TRBJ1-4; no definite D call. Trimming cost V 5 bases and J 7 bases, with 11 bases left between them. The germline V gene encodes CDR1 SGHAT and CDR2 FQNNGV. This CDR3 is built from 13 residues.

This clone has a single count. This chain joins TRBV29-1 and TRBJ2-1; 7 positions match TRBD1. The CDR3 length is 12 residues. Per the germline V gene, CDR1 is SQVTM and CDR2 is ANQGSEA. After removal of 3 bases from V and 15 bases from J, the junction contained 11 bases not matched to a gene. CDR3 bases: TGCAGCGTTGACCTCGACAGGGAAGGGCGGTTCTTC. Residues: CSVDLDREGRFF.

J is TRBJ1-1 and V is TRBV7-2, with TRBD1 as a possible D gene (6 bases). V lost 5 bases, J lost 3 bases, and 16 bases lay in between. Germline CDR1 SGHTA, CDR2 FQGNSA. The CDR3 length is 15 residues. CDR3 coding DNA: TGTGCCAGCAGCCTCCGAAAGGGGGGGGACACTGAAGCTTTCTTT. It encodes CASSLRKGGDTEAFF.

V is TRBV2 and J is TRBJ1-5; D is unclear. Germline assignment: CDR1 SNHLY and CDR2 FYNNEI. Deletions cut 5 bases from V and 5 bases from J, with 13 bases between. The CDR3 has 14 amino acids. In DNA form, the CDR3 reads TGTGCCAGCAGTACAAAGTTGGGTGATCAGCCCCAGCATTTT. This translates into CASSTKLGDQPQHF.

The chain's CDR3 is CASSFRLLGGYTF. For the CDR3, the DNA is TGTGCCAGCAGCTTCCGGTTGCTGGGCGGCTACACCTTC. The V gene is TRBV7-3, the J gene TRBJ1-2; D is uncertain. V lost 3 bases to trimming and J lost 8 bases, with 13 bases between them. This CDR3 spans 13 amino acids. Germline assignment: CDR1 SGHTA and CDR2 FQGTGA.